This T cell receptor beta chain was captured in a study of response to subunit inactivated influenza vaccine. Study observations and caveats: There was a suggestion from the authors that each seasonal influenza vaccination recruits few new T cells.

CDR1 KGHSH and CDR2 LQKENI come from the germline V gene. Trimming removed 4 bases from V and 6 bases from J, with 9 bases in between. This CDR3 contains 12 residues. Each CDR3 protein gets one entry after TCRdb re-called the RT-PCR reads with MiXCR. The sample carries about 620,000 distinct CDR3 sequences, 12% recorded once. This clonotype was seen only a few times. Its specificity is not known. The sequence derives from a man over 45 who received an inactivated influenza vaccine. The gene calls are TRBV18 and TRBJ1-1; a possible D gene is TRBD1 (5 bases). This material consisted of PBMCs from blood, taken on the day of vaccination. This CDR3 is CASSRTTSEAFF. For the CDR3, the DNA is TGTGCCAGCTCACGGACAACTTCTGAAGCTTTCTTT.